A single sample is the source of the 15 T cell receptor beta chains below, sequenced in a study of blood T cells in healthy people across ages. Alongside a J-beta primer mix, a sample-barcoded 5' primer served in a second PCR lasting 7 to 11 cycles. TCRdb re-derived calls from the 5' RACE reads in MiXCR, one entry per CDR3 protein. This table holds 700,000 to 1,000,000 distinct CDR3 sequences, roughly 44% found once. Specimen: blood. The receptors were sampled from a man between 60 and 75 years old in good health.

The chain employs TRBV9 and TRBJ2-7; weak D call: TRBD1 (6 bases). The DNA end is more similar to TRBJ2-5, so the J call may be wrong. CDR1 SGDLS and CDR2 YYNGEE come from the germline V gene. CDR3 length: 15 amino acids. The chain's CDR3 is CASSFRDTHVETQYF. CDR3 bases: TGTGCCAGCAGCTTCCGGGACACACACGTCGAGACCCAGTACTTC.

This clonotype came up a few times. The chain employs TRBV12-3 or TRBV12-4 and TRBJ2-7; tentative D call: TRBD2 (6 bases). Between the trimmed V and J ends, which lost 3 bases and 3 bases, there was a span of 15 bases. The CDR3 is 15 residues long. The DNA of the CDR3 is TGTGCCAGCAGTTTTAGGGCGGGGACCCTCTACGAGCAGTACTTC. Translated: CASSFRAGTLYEQYF.

This clonotype was seen a handful of times. V and J are TRBV20-1 and TRBJ2-1; 8 nucleotides align to TRBD2. The CDR3 consists of 13 residues. Germline V gives CDR1 DFQATT, CDR2 SNEGSKA (reference sequence). The junction had 11 bases not matched to a gene; V was cut back by 6 bases and J by 10 bases. The CDR3 here is CSAPISGGREQFF. The DNA for the CDR3 is TGCAGTGCCCCTATCAGCGGGGGTCGGGAGCAGTTCTTC.

The chain links TRBV6-5 to TRBJ1-6; D is possibly TRBD1 (5 bases). With 0 bases removed from V and 8 bases from J, the gap between germline ends came to 11 bases. The CDR3 loop spans 15 amino acids. CDR1 and CDR2 from the germline V gene are MNHEY and SVGAGI. CDR3 nucleotides: TGTGCCAGCAGTTACTCGAGGCAGGGTGATTCACCCCTCCACTTT. Its protein product is CASSYSRQGDSPLHF.

The rearrangement uses TRBV20-1 and TRBJ1-4; 7 bases fit TRBD1. Germline loops: CDR1 DFQATT, CDR2 SNEGSKA (reference sequence). V shed 6 bases, J shed 10 bases, and the junction held 8 bases outside the gene matches. The CDR3 totals 12 residues. The CDR3 DNA follows: TGCAGTGCCGCAGACAGGGTTGTAAAACTGTTTTTT. The encoded protein is CSAADRVVKLFF.

The CDR3 spells CATSRVITSATYSSTDTQYF. The CDR3 coding sequence is TGTGCCACCAGCAGGGTTATCACTAGCGCGACCTATTCTAGCACAGATACGCAGTATTTT. The V gene is TRBV15, the J gene TRBJ2-3, with 7 bases that match TRBD2. In germline, CDR1 is LNHNV, CDR2 YYDKDF (reference sequence). Trimming at V came to 3 bases and at J to 0 bases, leaving 18 bases not matched to a gene. The CDR3 is made up of 20 amino acids.

The chain employs TRBV20-1 and TRBJ1-2, with 7 bases aligning to TRBD1. CDR3 length equals 15 residues. After removal of 1 base from V and 6 bases from J, the junction contained 11 bases not matched to a gene. Germline V CDR1 and CDR2: DFQATT, SNEGSKA (reference sequence). CDR3 residues: CSARGRSGGIHGYTF. In DNA, the CDR3 is TGCAGTGCTAGAGGTCGTTCAGGGGGGATCCATGGCTACACCTTC.

Concerning this clonotype: A read error may explain this, as a much larger clone is one base away. The CDR3 DNA is TGTGCCATCAGCCCAAGCGGGGGGGCGTCCGCCGCAGATACGCAGTATTTT. Translating it yields CAISPSGGASAADTQYF. J is TRBJ2-3 and V is TRBV10-3; 10 nucleotides match TRBD2. The CDR3 has 17 residues. With 6 bases clipped from V and 4 bases from J, the junction kept 13 bases outside the gene matches. Germline CDR1 reads ENHRY; CDR2 reads SYGVKD.

Only a few counts were recorded for this clonotype. The chain combines TRBV5-1 with TRBJ2-7; D possibly matches TRBD1 or TRBD2 (5 bases each). Trimming pared 1 base from V and 6 bases from J, leaving 20 bases between. The CDR3 runs 16 residues. From germline, CDR1 is SGHRS and CDR2 YFSETQ. The CDR3: CASSLTSAALQGEQYF. DNA of the CDR3: TGCGCCAGCAGCTTGACGTCAGCGGCGCTTCAGGGCGAGCAGTACTTC.

V usage is TRBV9 and J usage is TRBJ2-3; D assignment may be TRBD1 or TRBD2 (5 bases each). The CDR3 extends over 12 amino acids. The germline V and J ends were trimmed by 6 bases and 6 bases, with 11 bases remaining between them. Germline values: CDR1 SGDLS, CDR2 YYNGEE. The CDR3 sequence is CASNGDADTQYF. The CDR3 DNA sequence: TGTGCCAGCAACGGGGACGCTGATACGCAGTATTTT.

The chain has TRBV27 and TRBJ1-5, with D maybe TRBD1 (5 bases). The CDR3 has 15 amino acids. The germline V gene has CDR1 MNHEY and CDR2 SMNVEV (reference sequence). V was shortened by 5 bases and J by 6 bases, with 17 bases between the two germline ends. CDR3: CASSPRQAGSQPQHF. CDR3 nucleotides: TGTGCCAGCAGTCCTCGGCAGGCAGGGAGTCAGCCCCAGCATTTT.

The rearrangement uses TRBV7-2 and TRBJ1-1; no clear D gene. Trimming took off 0 bases at V and 0 bases at J, with 14 bases between the two ends. The CDR3 covers 17 residues. Germline lookup yields CDR1 SGHTA and CDR2 FQGNSA. The DNA for the CDR3 is TGTGCCAGCAGCTTAGCGCTTACTCGGGAATTGAACACTGAAGCTTTCTTT. It translates to CASSLALTRELNTEAFF.

The gene calls are TRBV29-1 and TRBJ2-5, with TRBD2 identical over 12 bases. V trimming: 6 bases; J trimming: 11 bases; junction bases outside the gene matches: 19. Germline values: CDR1 SQVTM, CDR2 ANQGSEA. The length of the CDR3 is 16 residues. CDR3 residues: CSVTLASGGAYNEQYF. The CDR3 DNA reads TGCAGCGTGACTCTGGCTAGCGGGGGGGCCTACAATGAGCAGTACTTC. Together with reference TRBV29-1 and TRBJ2-5, the CDR3 gives the full variable domain: SAVISQKPSRDICQRGTSLTIQCQVDSQVTMMFWYRQQPGQSLTLIATANQGSEATYESGFVIDKFPISRPNLTFSTLTVSNMSPEDSSIYLCSVTLASGGAYNEQYFGPGTRLLVL.

Notes on this clonotype: An end of the junction does not agree with germline; a read error may underlie this. The chain couples TRBV2 to TRBJ2-4; possibly TRBD2 for D (5 bases). The CDR3 has 12 residues. CDR1 SNHLY and CDR2 FYNNEI come from the germline V gene. CDR3 bases: TGTGCCAGCGGTGAGGGCAAAAACATTCAGTACTTC. It specifies CASGEGKNIQYF.

The CDR3 region is CATPSEGRLAFF. The CDR3 DNA sequence: TGTGCCACCCCATCGGAAGGGCGCCTAGCTTTCTTT. The J gene is TRBJ1-1, the V gene TRBV7-2, with D hard to call. The germline gives CDR1 SGHTA, CDR2 FQGNSA. V lost 10 bases to trimming and J lost 10 bases, with 19 bases between them. This CDR3 is built from 12 residues.